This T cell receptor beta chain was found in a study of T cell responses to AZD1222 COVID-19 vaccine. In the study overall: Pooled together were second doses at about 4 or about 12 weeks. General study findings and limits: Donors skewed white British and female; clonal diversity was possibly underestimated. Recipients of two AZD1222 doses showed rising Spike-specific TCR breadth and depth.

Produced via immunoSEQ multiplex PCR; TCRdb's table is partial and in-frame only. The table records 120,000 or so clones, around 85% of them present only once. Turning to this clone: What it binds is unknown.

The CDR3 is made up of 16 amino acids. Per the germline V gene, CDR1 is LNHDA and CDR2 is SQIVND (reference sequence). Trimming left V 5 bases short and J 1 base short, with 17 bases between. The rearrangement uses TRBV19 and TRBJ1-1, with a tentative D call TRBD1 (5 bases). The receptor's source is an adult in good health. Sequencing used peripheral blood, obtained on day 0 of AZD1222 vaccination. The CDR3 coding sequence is TGTGCCAGTAGTTTCCGGGGACTCTCGAAGAACACTGAAGCTTTCTTT. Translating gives CASSFRGLSKNTEAFF.